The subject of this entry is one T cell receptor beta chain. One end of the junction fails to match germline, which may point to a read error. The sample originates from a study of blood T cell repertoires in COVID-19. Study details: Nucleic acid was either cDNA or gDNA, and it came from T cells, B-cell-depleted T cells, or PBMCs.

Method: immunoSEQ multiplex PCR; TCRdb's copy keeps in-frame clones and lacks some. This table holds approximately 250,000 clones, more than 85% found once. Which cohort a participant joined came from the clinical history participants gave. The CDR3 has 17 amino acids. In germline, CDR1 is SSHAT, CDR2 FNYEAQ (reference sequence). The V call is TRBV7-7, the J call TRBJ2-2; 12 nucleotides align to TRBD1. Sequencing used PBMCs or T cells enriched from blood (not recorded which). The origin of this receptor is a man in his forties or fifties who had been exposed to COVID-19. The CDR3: CASSNPGQGAQTGELFF. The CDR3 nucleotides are TGTGCTAGCAGCAACCCGGGACAGGGGGCCCAGACCGGGGAGCTGTTTTTT.